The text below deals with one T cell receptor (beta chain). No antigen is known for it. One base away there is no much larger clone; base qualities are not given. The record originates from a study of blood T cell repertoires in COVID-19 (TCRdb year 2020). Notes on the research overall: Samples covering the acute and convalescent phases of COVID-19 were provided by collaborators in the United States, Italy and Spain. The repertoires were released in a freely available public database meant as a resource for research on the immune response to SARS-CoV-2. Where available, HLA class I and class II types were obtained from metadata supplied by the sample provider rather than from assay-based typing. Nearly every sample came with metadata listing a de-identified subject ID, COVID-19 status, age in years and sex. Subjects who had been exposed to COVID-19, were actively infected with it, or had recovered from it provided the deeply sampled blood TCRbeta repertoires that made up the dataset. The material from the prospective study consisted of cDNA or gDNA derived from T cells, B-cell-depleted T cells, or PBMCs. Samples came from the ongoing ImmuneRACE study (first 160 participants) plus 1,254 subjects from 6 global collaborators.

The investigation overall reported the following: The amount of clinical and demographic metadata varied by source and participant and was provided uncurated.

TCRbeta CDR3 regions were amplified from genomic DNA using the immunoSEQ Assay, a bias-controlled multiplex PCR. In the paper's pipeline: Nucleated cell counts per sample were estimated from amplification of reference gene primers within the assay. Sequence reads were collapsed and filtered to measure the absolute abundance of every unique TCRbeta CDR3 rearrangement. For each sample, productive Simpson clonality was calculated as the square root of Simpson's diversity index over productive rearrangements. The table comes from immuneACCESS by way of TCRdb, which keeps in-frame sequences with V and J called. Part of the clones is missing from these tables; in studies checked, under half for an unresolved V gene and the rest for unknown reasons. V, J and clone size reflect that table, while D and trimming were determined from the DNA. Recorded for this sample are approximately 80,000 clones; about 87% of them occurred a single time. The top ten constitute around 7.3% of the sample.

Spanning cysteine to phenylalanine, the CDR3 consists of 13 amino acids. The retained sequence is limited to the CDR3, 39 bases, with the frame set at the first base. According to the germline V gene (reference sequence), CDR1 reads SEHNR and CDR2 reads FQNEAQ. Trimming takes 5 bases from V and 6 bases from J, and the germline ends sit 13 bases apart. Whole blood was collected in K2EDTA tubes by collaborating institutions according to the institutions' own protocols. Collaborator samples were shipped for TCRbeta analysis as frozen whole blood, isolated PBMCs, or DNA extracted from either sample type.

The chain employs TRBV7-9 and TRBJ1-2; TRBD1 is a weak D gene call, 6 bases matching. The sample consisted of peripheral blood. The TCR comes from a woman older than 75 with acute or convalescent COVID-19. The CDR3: CASSPRDNDGYTF. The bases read TGTGCCAGCAGCCCCCGGGACAACGATGGCTACACCTTC.